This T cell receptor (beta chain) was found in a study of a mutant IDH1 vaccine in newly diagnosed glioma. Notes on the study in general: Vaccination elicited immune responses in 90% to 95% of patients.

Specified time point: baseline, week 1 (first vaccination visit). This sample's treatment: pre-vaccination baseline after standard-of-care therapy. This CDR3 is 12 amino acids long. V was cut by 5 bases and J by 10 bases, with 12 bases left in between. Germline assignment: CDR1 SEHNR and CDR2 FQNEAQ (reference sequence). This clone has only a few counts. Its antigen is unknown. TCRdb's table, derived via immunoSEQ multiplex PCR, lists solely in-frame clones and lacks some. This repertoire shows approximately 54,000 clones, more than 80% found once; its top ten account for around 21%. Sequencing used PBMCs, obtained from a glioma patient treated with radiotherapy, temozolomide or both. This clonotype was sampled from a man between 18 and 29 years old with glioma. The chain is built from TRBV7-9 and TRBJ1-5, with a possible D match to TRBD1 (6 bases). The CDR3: CASSNRDIPQHF. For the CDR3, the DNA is TGTGCCAGCAGCAACAGGGACATTCCCCAGCATTTT.